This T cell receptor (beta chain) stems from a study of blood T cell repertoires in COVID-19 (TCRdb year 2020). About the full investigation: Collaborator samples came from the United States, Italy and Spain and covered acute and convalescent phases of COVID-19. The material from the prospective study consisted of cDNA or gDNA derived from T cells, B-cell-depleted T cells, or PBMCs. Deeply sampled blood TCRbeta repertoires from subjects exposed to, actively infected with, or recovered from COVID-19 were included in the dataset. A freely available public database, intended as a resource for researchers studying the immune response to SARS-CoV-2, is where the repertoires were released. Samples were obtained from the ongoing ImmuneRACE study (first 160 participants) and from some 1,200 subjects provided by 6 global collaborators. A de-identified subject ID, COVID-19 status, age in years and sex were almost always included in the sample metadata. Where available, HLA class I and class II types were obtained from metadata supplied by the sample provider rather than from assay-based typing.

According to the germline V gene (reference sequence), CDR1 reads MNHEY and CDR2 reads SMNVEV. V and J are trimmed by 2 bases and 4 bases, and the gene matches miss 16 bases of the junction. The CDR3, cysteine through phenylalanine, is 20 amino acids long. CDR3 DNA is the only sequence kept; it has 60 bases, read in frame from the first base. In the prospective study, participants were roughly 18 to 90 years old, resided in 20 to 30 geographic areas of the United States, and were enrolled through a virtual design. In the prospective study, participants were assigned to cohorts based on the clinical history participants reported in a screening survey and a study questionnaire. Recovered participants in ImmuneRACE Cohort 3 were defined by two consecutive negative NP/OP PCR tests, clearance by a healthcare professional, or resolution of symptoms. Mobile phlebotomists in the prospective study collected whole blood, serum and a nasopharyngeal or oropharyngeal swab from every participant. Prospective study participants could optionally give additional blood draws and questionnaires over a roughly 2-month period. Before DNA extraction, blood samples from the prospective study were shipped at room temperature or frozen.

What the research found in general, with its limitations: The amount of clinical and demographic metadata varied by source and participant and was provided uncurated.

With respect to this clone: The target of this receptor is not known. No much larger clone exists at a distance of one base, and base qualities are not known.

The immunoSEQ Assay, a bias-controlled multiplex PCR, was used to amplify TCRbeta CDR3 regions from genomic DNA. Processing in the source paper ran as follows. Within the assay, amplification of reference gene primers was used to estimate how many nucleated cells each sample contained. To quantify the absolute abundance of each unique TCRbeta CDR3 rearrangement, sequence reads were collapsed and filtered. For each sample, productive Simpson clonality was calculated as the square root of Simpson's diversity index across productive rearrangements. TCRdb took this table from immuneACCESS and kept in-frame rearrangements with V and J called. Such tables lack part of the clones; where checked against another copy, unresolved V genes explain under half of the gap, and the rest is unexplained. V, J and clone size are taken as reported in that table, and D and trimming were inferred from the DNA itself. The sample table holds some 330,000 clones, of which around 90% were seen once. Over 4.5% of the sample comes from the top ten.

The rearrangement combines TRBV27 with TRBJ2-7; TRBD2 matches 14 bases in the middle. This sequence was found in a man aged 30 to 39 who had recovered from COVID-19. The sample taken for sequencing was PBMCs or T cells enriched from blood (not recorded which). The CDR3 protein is CASSLGWPFGTSGGTYEQYF. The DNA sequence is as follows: TGTGCCAGCAGTTTAGGGTGGCCGTTTGGGACTAGCGGGGGAACTTACGAGCAGTACTTC.